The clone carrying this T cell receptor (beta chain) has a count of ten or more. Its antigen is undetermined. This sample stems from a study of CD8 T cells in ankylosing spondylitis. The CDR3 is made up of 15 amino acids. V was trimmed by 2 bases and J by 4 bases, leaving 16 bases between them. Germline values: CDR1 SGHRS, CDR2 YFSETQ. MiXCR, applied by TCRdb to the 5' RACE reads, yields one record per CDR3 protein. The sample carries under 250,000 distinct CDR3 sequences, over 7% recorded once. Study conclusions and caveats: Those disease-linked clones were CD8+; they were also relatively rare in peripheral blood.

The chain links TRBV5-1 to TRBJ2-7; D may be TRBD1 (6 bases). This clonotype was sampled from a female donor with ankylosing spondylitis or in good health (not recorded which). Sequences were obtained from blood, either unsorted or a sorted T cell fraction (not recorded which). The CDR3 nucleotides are TGCGCCAGCAGCTTTACAGGGAAGGGCCTTTACGAGCAGTACTTC. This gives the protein CASSFTGKGLYEQYF.